This T cell receptor (beta chain) was identified during a study of regulatory T cells in long-lasting Graves disease. Specified time point: newly diagnosed GD, antithyroid drugs for less than 3 months. PBMCs provided the RNA from which the TCR library was made. According to the study, TCR beta libraries were built with iRepertoire HTBI primers and CDR3-region Arm-PCR. Per the authors' pipeline: Across the samples, identification revealed some 59 TRBV and about 15 TRBJ segments. TCRdb itself ran the multiplex PCR reads through MiXCR, one entry per CDR3 protein. TCRdb, not the authors, supplied the V and J calls. The sample lists fewer than 400,000 distinct CDR3 sequences; 15% to 20% were seen once. This clonotype came up a few times. Germline-derived CDR1 and CDR2 are SEHNR and FQNEAQ (reference sequence). The V end lost 4 bases, the J end lost 2 bases, and 15 bases lay between the germline ends. This CDR3 has 16 amino acids.

This clonotype originated in a female donor with Graves disease. The sample was peripheral blood mononuclear cells (PBMCs), taken at new diagnosis, from a patient treated with antithyroid drugs. The V and J genes are TRBV7-9 and TRBJ2-1; TRBD2 is a possible D gene (5 bases). The CDR3 nucleotides read TGTGCCAGCAGCTCTAGAGATGGGAGAACCTACAATGAGCAGTTCTTC. Amino acids: CASSSRDGRTYNEQFF.